This T cell receptor (beta chain) was observed in a study of T-cell memory formation after mild COVID-19. TCRdb re-derived calls from the 5' RACE reads in MiXCR, one entry per CDR3 protein. Of roughly 100,000 distinct CDR3 sequences in the sample, about 17% were seen once. Sequenced: PBMCs or a T cell subset sorted from them (not recorded which). The receptor's source is an adult woman who had mild COVID-19 (a few samples of this study predate the infection). Cell type and time point are not known.

The DNA of the CDR3 is TGTGCCAGCAGTACCGGGACAGGGGGCGTGCAGCCCCAGCATTTT. It specifies CASSTGTGGVQPQHF. V and J are TRBV2 and TRBJ1-5, with TRBD1 identical over 12 bases. The CDR3 runs to 15 residues. The V and J ends lost 5 bases and 7 bases, in that order; junction bases with no gene match: 6. Germline V gene lookup returns CDR1 SNHLY and CDR2 FYNNEI.